This TCR beta chain was sequenced for a study of shared clonotypes between healthy human individuals. Study outcomes and limitations: Donor scarcity curtailed the genetic and exposure-history diversity represented herein.

TCRdb keeps only in-frame clones here, not all; method: immunoSEQ multiplex PCR. The top ten clones hold about 0.06% of a sample with approximately 530,000 clones, approximately 94% of them seen once. Of note for this clone: What it binds is not known.

V shed 4 bases, J shed 9 bases, and the junction held 7 bases outside the gene matches. This CDR3 is built from 15 residues. Germline V CDR1 and CDR2: SGHAT, FQNNGV. This clonotype originated in a woman younger than 45 in good health. The rearrangement joins TRBV11-2 to TRBJ2-1; 12 bases line up with TRBD2. The sample comprised naive CD4+ T cells sorted from blood. Sample subset: CD45RA+ positively selected. CDR3 bases: TGTGCCAGCAGCTCCGGACTAGCGGGAATCGGTGAGCAGTTCTTC. Its translation is CASSSGLAGIGEQFF.